Below, 30 T cell receptor beta chains from the same sample are listed, as sequenced in a study of T cell changes during pregnancy in multiple sclerosis. Assay: immunoSEQ multiplex PCR; the TCRdb copy retains only in-frame clones and omits some. The sample carries approximately 21,000 clones, around 90% recorded once. The sequences come from CD8+ T cells from peripheral blood mononuclear cells, collected in the third trimester of pregnancy. Receptor source: a female donor in good health, enrolled as a control in a pregnancy study.

V gene TRBV9 combines with J gene TRBJ1-1, with TRBD1 matching over 7 bases. CDR1 SGDLS and CDR2 YYNGEE come from the germline V gene. The trim removed 4 bases at V and 1 base at J, leaving 7 bases unmatched. This CDR3 contains 15 residues. The CDR3 reads CASSPAGGGNTEAFF. The CDR3, as DNA: TGTGCCAGCAGCCCAGCAGGGGGTGGGAACACTGAAGCTTTCTTT.

CDR3 coding DNA: TGTGCTAGTGGTTTGGACCCACTTACCTCTGGAAACACCATATATTTT. As protein: CASGLDPLTSGNTIYF. The chain recombines TRBV12-5 with TRBJ1-3; D remains unclear. Looked up from germline, CDR1 is LGHNT and CDR2 is FRNRAP. The ends were cut back, 1 base at V and 0 bases at J, with 10 bases in the middle. This CDR3 comprises 16 residues.

V is TRBV5-4 and J is TRBJ2-5; D is perhaps TRBD2 (5 bases). Trimming removed 5 bases at V and 1 base at J, with 15 bases between. This CDR3 spans 15 amino acids. Germline CDR1 and CDR2: SGHNT and YYREEE (reference sequence). The CDR3 loop is CASRAESRGQETQYF. For the CDR3, the DNA is TGTGCCAGCAGGGCCGAGTCTCGGGGCCAAGAGACCCAGTACTTC.

V and J are TRBV4-1 and TRBJ2-7; D is perhaps TRBD1 (6 bases). This CDR3 spans 15 amino acids. V dropped 1 base and J dropped 5 bases, with 15 bases sitting between them. Germline V gene lookup returns CDR1 MGHRA and CDR2 YSYEKL. DNA of the CDR3: TGCGCCAGCAGCCAAGTTGAACAGGGTTTTAACGAGCAGTACTTC. Encoded protein: CASSQVEQGFNEQYF.

About this clone: At one end the junction does not follow the germline gene, possibly because of a read error. This chain connects TRBV10-3 to TRBJ2-7, with a possible D match to TRBD2 (6 bases). Germline V gives CDR1 ENHRY, CDR2 SYGVKD. This CDR3 spans 14 amino acids. The CDR3 loop reads CAISERGVGGETHF. In nucleotides, the CDR3 is TGTGCCATCAGTGAACGGGGTGTCGGGGGAGAGACCCACTTC.

The chain has TRBV11-1 and TRBJ2-5; 11 bases align to TRBD1. CDR3 length: 16 amino acids. Germline V gene lookup returns CDR1 SGHAT and CDR2 FQDESV (reference sequence). The J segment lost 3 bases and the V segment lost 5 bases, leaving 8 bases of the junction unmatched. CDR3 DNA: TGTGCCAGCAGCCGCGGGACAGGGGGGTGGGAAGAGACCCAGTACTTC. This sequence encodes CASSRGTGGWEETQYF.

This chain joins TRBV4-3 and TRBJ2-7; unclear D gene. The length of the CDR3 is 14 residues. V was pared by 0 bases and J by 2 bases, with 8 bases between. CDR1 LGHNA and CDR2 YSLEER come from the germline V gene. The CDR3 protein is CASSQDSGTYEQYF. The CDR3 DNA sequence: TGCGCCAGCAGCCAAGATTCAGGTACCTACGAGCAGTACTTC.

The chain employs TRBV4-2 and TRBJ2-4; 7 nucleotides agree with TRBD2. J lost 1 base, V lost 4 bases, and 13 bases had no gene match. Germline assignment: CDR1 LGHNA and CDR2 YNFKEQ. The CDR3 sequence is 18 residues long. The CDR3 loop is CASSLTLEGGSAKNIQYF. The CDR3 coding sequence is TGTGCCAGCAGCCTGACCCTCGAGGGAGGGTCGGCCAAAAACATTCAGTACTTC.

CDR3 residues: CSVAAVGTSDYEQYF. The DNA of the CDR3 is TGCAGCGTCGCCGCTGTGGGGACTAGCGACTACGAGCAGTACTTC. The V gene is TRBV29-1, the J gene TRBJ2-7, with 10 bases lining up with TRBD2. Trimming at V came to 6 bases and at J to 3 bases, leaving 11 bases not matched to a gene. CDR1 is SQVTM, CDR2 ANQGSEA, per germline. The CDR3 is made up of 15 amino acids.

This chain links TRBV7-9 with TRBJ1-2; D gene ambiguous. Germline V gene sequence: CDR1 SEHNR, CDR2 FQNEAQ (reference sequence). The V and J ends lost 5 bases and 3 bases respectively, with 13 bases between them. There are 14 residues in the CDR3. The CDR3 spells CASSRPVRHYGYTF. The CDR3 DNA follows: TGTGCCAGCAGCCGCCCCGTGAGGCACTATGGCTACACCTTC. Together with reference TRBV7-9 and TRBJ1-2, the CDR3 gives the full variable domain: DTGVSQNPRHKITKRGQNVTFRCDPISEHNRLYWYRQTLGQGPEFLTYFQNEAQLEKSRLLSDRFSAERPKGSFSTLEIQRTEQGDSAMYLCASSRPVRHYGYTFGSGTRLTVV.

The rearrangement joins TRBV11-2 to TRBJ2-7; 9 bases align to TRBD2. The V segment lost 5 bases and the J segment 0 bases; nucleotides outside the gene matches: 11. The germline gives CDR1 SGHAT, CDR2 FQNNGV. The CDR3 has 17 amino acids. The CDR3 DNA sequence: TGTGCCAGCAGCATAGGTAGCGGGGGCCCAAGCTCCTACGAGCAGTACTTC. Translation gives CASSIGSGGPSSYEQYF.

The gene calls are TRBV5-5 and TRBJ2-5, with D unresolved. V lost 6 bases and J lost 5, with 8 bases in between. Germline V CDR1 and CDR2: SGHKS, YYEKEE (reference sequence). CDR3 length equals 11 residues. CDR3 region: CASTIGETQYF. The CDR3 DNA follows: TGTGCCAGCACCATCGGGGAGACCCAGTACTTC. Full variable domain (missing parts from reference TRBV5-5 and TRBJ2-5): DAGVTQSPTHLIKTRGQQVTLRCSPISGHKSVSWYQQVLGQGPQFIFQYYEKEERGRGNFPDRFSARQFPNYSSELNVNALLLGDSALYLCASTIGETQYFGPGTRLLVL.

This chain joins TRBV2 and TRBJ1-2, with D unclear. CDR1 is SNHLY and CDR2 is FYNNEI in the germline V gene. The CDR3 loop spans 11 amino acids. V lost 4 bases, J lost 5 bases, and 5 bases lay in between. As DNA, the CDR3 is TGTGCCAGCAGTGGGCAATATGGCTACACCTTC. It codes for CASSGQYGYTF.

The genes are TRBV4-2 and TRBJ2-5; 11 bases are shared with TRBD2. The CDR3 contains 17 residues. Germline-derived CDR1 and CDR2 are LGHNA and YNFKEQ. J gave up 10 bases and V 0 bases, and 13 bases lay outside the gene matches. Written as DNA, the CDR3 is TGTGCCAGCAGCCAAGAGTGGATAGCGGGGGGGCTGCGGGACCAGTACTTC. Protein sequence: CASSQEWIAGGLRDQYF.

The chain recombines TRBV7-3 with TRBJ1-5; D is unclear. V lost 0 bases and J 3 bases, leaving 9 bases between the germline ends. This CDR3 has 15 amino acids. Germline CDR1 SGHTA, CDR2 FQGTGA. The DNA for the CDR3 is TGTGCCAGCAGCTTAACTTCGGGGTCCAATCAGCCCCAGCATTTT. Translation gives CASSLTSGSNQPQHF.

The chain carries TRBV7-3 and TRBJ2-2; the match to TRBD2 covers 7 bases. Trimming took 6 bases from V and 6 from J; bases not matched to a gene: 4. Germline V gives CDR1 SGHTA, CDR2 FQGTGA. This CDR3 is 13 amino acids long. CDR3 residues: CASSPGGPGELFF. Here the CDR3 DNA reads TGTGCCAGCAGTCCGGGGGGACCCGGGGAGCTGTTTTTT.

DNA for the CDR3: TGTGCCATCAGTGAGGTTAGCGGGAGAGGGATCCAGTACTTC. This encodes CAISEVSGRGIQYF. The chain employs TRBV10-3 and TRBJ2-5; 9 bases line up with TRBD2. The CDR3 has 14 amino acids. CDR1 is ENHRY and CDR2 is SYGVKD in the germline V gene. Trimming removed 2 bases from V and 10 bases from J; junction bases left unmatched: 8.

The chain uses TRBV4-2 and TRBJ2-7; 15 bases are a match to TRBD2. The CDR3 sequence is 17 residues long. Germline CDR1 reads LGHNA; CDR2 reads YNFKEQ. Trimming removed 6 bases from V and 7 bases from J; junction bases left unmatched: 13. This chain's CDR3 is CASSRYRTSGRAGEQYF. DNA for the CDR3: TGTGCCAGCAGTAGATATCGGACTAGCGGGAGGGCGGGGGAGCAGTACTTC.

In its sample, this clone was seen a few times. V usage is TRBV28 and J usage is TRBJ2-1, with 9 bases matching TRBD2. Germline CDR1 reads MDHEN; CDR2 reads SYDVKM. The junction had 21 bases not matched to a gene; V was cut back by 6 bases and J by 12 bases. The CDR3 runs to 17 residues. CDR3 nucleotide sequence: TGTGCCAGCAGAGTGTTTCTCGGGGCTAGCGGGATGGGGGTGCAGTTCTTC. Amino acid sequence: CASRVFLGASGMGVQFF.

The CDR3 nucleotides read TGTGCCAGCAGCTTCAGGCAGGGTTCAGATACGCAGTATTTT. It translates to CASSFRQGSDTQYF. This sequence joins TRBV7-9 and TRBJ2-3; D possibly corresponds to TRBD1 (5 bases). CDR3 length equals 14 residues. The germline V gene encodes CDR1 SEHNR and CDR2 FQNEAQ (reference sequence). V lost 3 bases, J lost 4 bases, and 11 bases lay in between.

This chain uses TRBV9 with TRBJ2-7; D is perhaps TRBD2 (6 bases). The ends were cut back, 3 bases at V and 7 bases at J, with 23 bases in the middle. Germline-derived CDR1 and CDR2 are SGDLS and YYNGEE. There are 16 residues in the CDR3. CDR3 residues: CASSEGTLTWEEEQYF. As DNA, the CDR3 is TGTGCCAGCAGCGAGGGGACCCTTACCTGGGAGGAAGAGCAGTACTTC.

This clone was seen only once. The rearrangement links TRBV9 to TRBJ2-1; 8 positions match TRBD1. V shed 0 bases and J 7 bases; nucleotides not matched to a gene: 6. Germline V CDR1 and CDR2: SGDLS, YYNGEE. The CDR3 totals 15 residues. The DNA of the CDR3 is TGTGCCAGCAGCGTAGCCCCTGGACAGGGTAATGAGCAGTTCTTC. Amino acids: CASSVAPGQGNEQFF.

The rearrangement links TRBV28 to TRBJ2-1, with TRBD2 identical over 10 bases. V lost 4 bases and J lost 8; bases outside the gene matches: 11. CDR1 is MDHEN, CDR2 SYDVKM, per germline. This CDR3 is 16 amino acids long. CDR3 bases: TGTGCCAGCAGTTATAGTCTGGCTAGCGGGAGTTATGAGCAGTTCTTC. Amino acid sequence: CASSYSLASGSYEQFF.

V is TRBV4-1 and J is TRBJ2-1; 13 bases are shared with TRBD2. The V segment lost 1 base and the J segment 3 bases; nucleotides outside the gene matches: 3. Per germline, CDR1 MGHRA and CDR2 YSYEKL. The CDR3 contains 17 residues. The CDR3 DNA is TGCGCCAGCAGCCAAGTGGGACTAGCGGGGAACTACAATGAGCAGTTCTTC. It codes for CASSQVGLAGNYNEQFF.

A few counts support this clone. The chain recombines TRBV19 with TRBJ1-1, with a weak D call TRBD1 (5 bases). CDR1 LNHDA and CDR2 SQIVND come from the germline V gene (reference sequence). V gave up 3 bases and J gave up 11 bases, with 13 bases separating them. The CDR3 consists of 12 residues. The chain's CDR3 is CASSIWGRQAFF. The DNA for the CDR3 is TGTGCCAGTAGTATTTGGGGCCGCCAGGCTTTCTTT. Based on the CDR3 plus reference TRBV19 and TRBJ1-1, the full variable domain is DGGITQSPKYLFRKEGQNVTLSCEQNLNHDAMYWYRQDPGQGLRLIYYSQIVNDFQKGDIAEGYSVSREKKESFPLTVTSAQKNPTAFYLCASSIWGRQAFFGQGTRLTVV.

J is TRBJ2-7 and V is TRBV7-2; no firm D call. Germline CDR1 is SGHTA and CDR2 is FQGNSA. CDR3 size: 12 residues. V was clipped by 8 bases and J by 3 bases, with 11 bases between them. The CDR3 region is CASGQTHYEQYF. The CDR3 nucleotides are TGTGCCAGCGGTCAGACTCACTACGAGCAGTACTTC. The full variable domain, with the rest looked up from reference TRBV7-2 and TRBJ2-7, is GAGVSQSPSNKVTEKGKDVELRCDPISGHTALYWYRQSLGQGLEFLIYFQGNSAPDKSGLPSDRFSAERTGGSVSTLTIQRTQQEDSAVYLCASGQTHYEQYFGPGTRLTVT.

J is TRBJ1-5 and V is TRBV5-1, with D possibly TRBD1 on 5 matching bases. V dropped 1 base and J dropped 1 base, with 12 bases sitting between them. Germline V gives CDR1 SGHRS, CDR2 YFSETQ. CDR3 length: 16 residues. CDR3: CASSLLPQGSNQPQHF. CDR3 coding DNA: TGCGCCAGCAGCTTGTTGCCGCAGGGAAGCAATCAGCCCCAGCATTTT.

CDR3 amino acids: CASSFLGQRRNQPQHF. The CDR3 DNA sequence: TGTGCCAGCAGTTTCCTTGGACAGAGACGGAATCAGCCCCAGCATTTT. This chain connects TRBV28 to TRBJ1-5, with a weak D call TRBD1 (6 bases). Germline V gene sequence: CDR1 MDHEN, CDR2 SYDVKM. The CDR3 has 16 amino acids. Trimming stripped 3 bases from V and 4 bases from J, with 16 bases between.

V usage is TRBV30 and J usage is TRBJ2-7; D is perhaps TRBD2 (5 bases). V lost 2 bases to trimming and J lost 3 bases, with 11 bases between them. This CDR3 has 13 amino acids. Germline-derived CDR1 and CDR2 are GTSNPN and SVGIG (reference sequence). In nucleotides, the CDR3 is TGTGCCTGGAGTTGGGGAAGCGGCTACGAGCAGTACTTC. Its protein is CAWSWGSGYEQYF.

As to this clone: Just one base apart from a much larger clone, this may be a read error. The chain recombines TRBV4-3 with TRBJ1-1, with 7 bases fitting TRBD1. V shed 0 bases, J shed 4 bases, and the junction held 5 bases outside the gene matches. This CDR3 has 15 amino acids. The germline CDR1 and CDR2 sequences are LGHNA and YSLEER. CDR3 sequence (DNA): TGCGCCAGCAGCCAAGACGAGGGGGCGGCCACTGAAGCTTTCTTT. It specifies CASSQDEGAATEAFF.